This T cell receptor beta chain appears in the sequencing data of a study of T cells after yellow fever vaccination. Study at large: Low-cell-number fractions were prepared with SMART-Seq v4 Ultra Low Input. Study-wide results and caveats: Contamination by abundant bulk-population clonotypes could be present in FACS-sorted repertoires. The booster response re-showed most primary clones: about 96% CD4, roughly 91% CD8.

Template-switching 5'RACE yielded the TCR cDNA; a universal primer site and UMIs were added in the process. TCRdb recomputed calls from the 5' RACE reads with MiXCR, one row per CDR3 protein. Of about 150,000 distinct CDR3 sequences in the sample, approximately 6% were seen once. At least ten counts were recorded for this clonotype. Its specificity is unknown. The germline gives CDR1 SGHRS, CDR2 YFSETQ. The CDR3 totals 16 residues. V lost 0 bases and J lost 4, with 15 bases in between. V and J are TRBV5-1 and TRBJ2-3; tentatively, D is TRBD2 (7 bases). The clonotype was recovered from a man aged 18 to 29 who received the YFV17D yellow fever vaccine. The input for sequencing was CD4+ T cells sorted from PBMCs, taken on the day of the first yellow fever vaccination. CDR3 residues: CASSLGGGWQSDTQYF. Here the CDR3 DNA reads TGCGCCAGCAGCTTGGGGGGGGGCTGGCAGTCAGATACGCAGTATTTT.